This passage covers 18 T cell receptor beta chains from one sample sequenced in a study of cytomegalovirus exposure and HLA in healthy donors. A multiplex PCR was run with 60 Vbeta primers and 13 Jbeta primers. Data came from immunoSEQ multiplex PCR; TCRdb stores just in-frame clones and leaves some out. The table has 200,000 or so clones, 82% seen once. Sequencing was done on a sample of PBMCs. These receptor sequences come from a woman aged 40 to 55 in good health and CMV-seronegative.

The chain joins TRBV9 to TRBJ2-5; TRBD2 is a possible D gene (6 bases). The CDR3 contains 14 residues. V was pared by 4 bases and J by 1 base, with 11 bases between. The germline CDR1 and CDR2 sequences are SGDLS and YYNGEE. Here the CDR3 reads CASSPGDPQETQYF. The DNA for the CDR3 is TGTGCCAGCAGCCCGGGGGACCCCCAAGAGACCCAGTACTTC.

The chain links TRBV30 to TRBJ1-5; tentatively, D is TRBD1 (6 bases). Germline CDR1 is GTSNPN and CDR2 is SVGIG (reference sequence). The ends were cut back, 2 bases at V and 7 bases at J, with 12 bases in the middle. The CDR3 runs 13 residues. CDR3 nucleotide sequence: TGTGCCTGGAGTTTAACAGGGAGCCAGCCCCAGCATTTT. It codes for CAWSLTGSQPQHF. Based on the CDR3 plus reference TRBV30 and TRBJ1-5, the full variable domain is SQTIHQWPATLVQPVGSPLSLECTVEGTSNPNLYWYRQAAGRGLQLLFYSVGIGQISSEVPQNLSASRPQDRQFILSSKKLLLSDSGFYLCAWSLTGSQPQHFGDGTRLSIL.

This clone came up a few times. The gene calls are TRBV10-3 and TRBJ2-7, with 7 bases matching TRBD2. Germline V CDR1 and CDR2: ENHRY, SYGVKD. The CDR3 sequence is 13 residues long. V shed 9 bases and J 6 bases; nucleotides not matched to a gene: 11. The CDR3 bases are TGTGCCATTACGTCCACCCCGGGGGGCGAGCAGTACTTC. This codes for CAITSTPGGEQYF.

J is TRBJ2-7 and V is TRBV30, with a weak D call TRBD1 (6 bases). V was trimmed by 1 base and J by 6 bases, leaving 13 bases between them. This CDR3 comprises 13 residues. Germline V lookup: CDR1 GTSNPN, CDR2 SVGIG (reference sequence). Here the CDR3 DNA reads TGTGCCTGGAGTGACGGGACATTACTCGAGCAGTACTTC. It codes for CAWSDGTLLEQYF. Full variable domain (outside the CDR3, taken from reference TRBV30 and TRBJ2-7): SQTIHQWPATLVQPVGSPLSLECTVEGTSNPNLYWYRQAAGRGLQLLFYSVGIGQISSEVPQNLSASRPQDRQFILSSKKLLLSDSGFYLCAWSDGTLLEQYFGPGTRLTVT.

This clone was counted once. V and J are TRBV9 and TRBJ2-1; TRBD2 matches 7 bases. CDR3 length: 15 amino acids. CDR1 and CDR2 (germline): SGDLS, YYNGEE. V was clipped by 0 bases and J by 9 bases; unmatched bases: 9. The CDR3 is CASSVGGSPKSEQFF. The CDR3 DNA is TGTGCCAGCAGCGTAGGCGGGAGTCCCAAGAGTGAGCAGTTCTTC.

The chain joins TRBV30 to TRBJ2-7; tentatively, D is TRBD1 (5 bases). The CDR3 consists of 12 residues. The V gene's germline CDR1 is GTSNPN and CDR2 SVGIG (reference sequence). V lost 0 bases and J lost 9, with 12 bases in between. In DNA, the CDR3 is TGTGCCTGGAGTGTAGCAGGGCGCACGCAGTACTTC. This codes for CAWSVAGRTQYF.

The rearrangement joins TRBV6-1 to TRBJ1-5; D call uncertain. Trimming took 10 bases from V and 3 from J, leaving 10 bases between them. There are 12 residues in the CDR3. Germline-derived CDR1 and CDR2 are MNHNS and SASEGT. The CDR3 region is CATGQNNQPQHF. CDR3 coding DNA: TGTGCCACTGGGCAGAACAATCAGCCCCAGCATTTT.

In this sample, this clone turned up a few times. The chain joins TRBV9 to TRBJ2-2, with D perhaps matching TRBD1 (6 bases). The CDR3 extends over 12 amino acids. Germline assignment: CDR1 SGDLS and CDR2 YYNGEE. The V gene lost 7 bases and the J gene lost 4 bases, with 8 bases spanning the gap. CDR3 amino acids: CASLGGTGELFF. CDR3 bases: TGTGCCAGCCTAGGGGGCACCGGGGAGCTGTTTTTT.

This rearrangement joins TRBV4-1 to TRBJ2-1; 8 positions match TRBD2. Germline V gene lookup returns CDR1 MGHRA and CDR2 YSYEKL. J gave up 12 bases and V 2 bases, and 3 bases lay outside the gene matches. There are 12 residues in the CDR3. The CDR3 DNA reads TGCGCCAGCAGCCAACCCGGACTAGCGCAGTTCTTC. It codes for CASSQPGLAQFF.

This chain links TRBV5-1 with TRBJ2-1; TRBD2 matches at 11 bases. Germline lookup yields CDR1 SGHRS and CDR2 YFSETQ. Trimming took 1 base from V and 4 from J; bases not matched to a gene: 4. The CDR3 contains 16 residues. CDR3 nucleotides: TGCGCCAGCAGCTTGACTAGCGGGAGTTTGTACAATGAGCAGTTCTTC. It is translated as CASSLTSGSLYNEQFF.

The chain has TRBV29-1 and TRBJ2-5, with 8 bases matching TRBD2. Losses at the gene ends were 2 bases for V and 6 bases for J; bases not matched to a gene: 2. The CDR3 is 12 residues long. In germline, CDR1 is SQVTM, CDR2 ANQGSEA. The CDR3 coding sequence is TGCAGCGTTGAAAGCGGGAGACAGACCCAGTACTTC. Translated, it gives CSVESGRQTQYF. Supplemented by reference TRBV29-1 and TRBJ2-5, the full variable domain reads SAVISQKPSRDICQRGTSLTIQCQVDSQVTMMFWYRQQPGQSLTLIATANQGSEATYESGFVIDKFPISRPNLTFSTLTVSNMSPEDSSIYLCSVESGRQTQYFGPGTRLLVL.

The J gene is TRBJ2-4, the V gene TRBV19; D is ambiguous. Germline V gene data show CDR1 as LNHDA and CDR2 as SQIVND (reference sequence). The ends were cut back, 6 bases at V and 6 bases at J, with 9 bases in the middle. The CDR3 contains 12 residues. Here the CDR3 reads CASRSQLNIQYF. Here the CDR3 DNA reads TGTGCCAGTAGGTCCCAGTTAAACATTCAGTACTTC.

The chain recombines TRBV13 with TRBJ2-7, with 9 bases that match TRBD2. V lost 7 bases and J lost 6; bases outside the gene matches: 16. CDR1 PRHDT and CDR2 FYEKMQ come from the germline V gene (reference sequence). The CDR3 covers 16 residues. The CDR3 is CASISGLAGERVEQYF. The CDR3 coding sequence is TGTGCCAGCATCTCGGGATTAGCGGGAGAAAGGGTCGAGCAGTACTTC.

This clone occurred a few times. CDR3 DNA: TGTGCCAGCAGTATCCAGGACAGGAATAATTCACCCCTCCACTTT. Residues: CASSIQDRNNSPLHF. V gene TRBV27 combines with J gene TRBJ1-6; 7 nucleotides line up with TRBD1. This CDR3 spans 15 amino acids. Per the germline V gene, CDR1 is MNHEY and CDR2 is SMNVEV (reference sequence). The ends lost 5 bases at V and 5 bases at J; junction bases unmatched: 6.

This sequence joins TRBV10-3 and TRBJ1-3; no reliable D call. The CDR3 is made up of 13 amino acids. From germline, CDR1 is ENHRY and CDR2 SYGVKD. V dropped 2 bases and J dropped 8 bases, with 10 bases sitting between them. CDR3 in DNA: TGTGCCATCAGTGAGCCGGGTCTGTACACCATATATTTT. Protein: CAISEPGLYTIYF.

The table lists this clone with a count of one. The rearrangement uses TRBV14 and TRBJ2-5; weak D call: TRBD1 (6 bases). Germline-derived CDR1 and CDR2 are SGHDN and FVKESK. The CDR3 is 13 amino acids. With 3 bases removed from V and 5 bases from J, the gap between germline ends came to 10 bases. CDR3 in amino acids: CASSQGARETQYF. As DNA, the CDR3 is TGTGCCAGCAGCCAGGGGGCTCGGGAGACCCAGTACTTC.

The CDR3 DNA is TGTGCCAGCACCGACAGCGGGAGGGCCATGTTGCAGTTCTTC. It yields the protein CASTDSGRAMLQFF. The V gene is TRBV7-9, the J gene TRBJ2-1, with 10 bases matching TRBD2. This CDR3 region has 14 residues. Losses at the gene ends were 7 bases for V and 12 bases for J; bases not matched to a gene: 12. The germline gives CDR1 SEHNR, CDR2 FQNEAQ (reference sequence).

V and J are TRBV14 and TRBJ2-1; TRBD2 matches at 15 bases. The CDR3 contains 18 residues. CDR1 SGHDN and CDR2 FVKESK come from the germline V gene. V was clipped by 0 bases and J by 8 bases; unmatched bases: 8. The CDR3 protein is CASSQDHWTSGRADEQFF. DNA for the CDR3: TGTGCCAGCAGCCAAGATCATTGGACTAGCGGGAGGGCTGATGAGCAGTTCTTC.